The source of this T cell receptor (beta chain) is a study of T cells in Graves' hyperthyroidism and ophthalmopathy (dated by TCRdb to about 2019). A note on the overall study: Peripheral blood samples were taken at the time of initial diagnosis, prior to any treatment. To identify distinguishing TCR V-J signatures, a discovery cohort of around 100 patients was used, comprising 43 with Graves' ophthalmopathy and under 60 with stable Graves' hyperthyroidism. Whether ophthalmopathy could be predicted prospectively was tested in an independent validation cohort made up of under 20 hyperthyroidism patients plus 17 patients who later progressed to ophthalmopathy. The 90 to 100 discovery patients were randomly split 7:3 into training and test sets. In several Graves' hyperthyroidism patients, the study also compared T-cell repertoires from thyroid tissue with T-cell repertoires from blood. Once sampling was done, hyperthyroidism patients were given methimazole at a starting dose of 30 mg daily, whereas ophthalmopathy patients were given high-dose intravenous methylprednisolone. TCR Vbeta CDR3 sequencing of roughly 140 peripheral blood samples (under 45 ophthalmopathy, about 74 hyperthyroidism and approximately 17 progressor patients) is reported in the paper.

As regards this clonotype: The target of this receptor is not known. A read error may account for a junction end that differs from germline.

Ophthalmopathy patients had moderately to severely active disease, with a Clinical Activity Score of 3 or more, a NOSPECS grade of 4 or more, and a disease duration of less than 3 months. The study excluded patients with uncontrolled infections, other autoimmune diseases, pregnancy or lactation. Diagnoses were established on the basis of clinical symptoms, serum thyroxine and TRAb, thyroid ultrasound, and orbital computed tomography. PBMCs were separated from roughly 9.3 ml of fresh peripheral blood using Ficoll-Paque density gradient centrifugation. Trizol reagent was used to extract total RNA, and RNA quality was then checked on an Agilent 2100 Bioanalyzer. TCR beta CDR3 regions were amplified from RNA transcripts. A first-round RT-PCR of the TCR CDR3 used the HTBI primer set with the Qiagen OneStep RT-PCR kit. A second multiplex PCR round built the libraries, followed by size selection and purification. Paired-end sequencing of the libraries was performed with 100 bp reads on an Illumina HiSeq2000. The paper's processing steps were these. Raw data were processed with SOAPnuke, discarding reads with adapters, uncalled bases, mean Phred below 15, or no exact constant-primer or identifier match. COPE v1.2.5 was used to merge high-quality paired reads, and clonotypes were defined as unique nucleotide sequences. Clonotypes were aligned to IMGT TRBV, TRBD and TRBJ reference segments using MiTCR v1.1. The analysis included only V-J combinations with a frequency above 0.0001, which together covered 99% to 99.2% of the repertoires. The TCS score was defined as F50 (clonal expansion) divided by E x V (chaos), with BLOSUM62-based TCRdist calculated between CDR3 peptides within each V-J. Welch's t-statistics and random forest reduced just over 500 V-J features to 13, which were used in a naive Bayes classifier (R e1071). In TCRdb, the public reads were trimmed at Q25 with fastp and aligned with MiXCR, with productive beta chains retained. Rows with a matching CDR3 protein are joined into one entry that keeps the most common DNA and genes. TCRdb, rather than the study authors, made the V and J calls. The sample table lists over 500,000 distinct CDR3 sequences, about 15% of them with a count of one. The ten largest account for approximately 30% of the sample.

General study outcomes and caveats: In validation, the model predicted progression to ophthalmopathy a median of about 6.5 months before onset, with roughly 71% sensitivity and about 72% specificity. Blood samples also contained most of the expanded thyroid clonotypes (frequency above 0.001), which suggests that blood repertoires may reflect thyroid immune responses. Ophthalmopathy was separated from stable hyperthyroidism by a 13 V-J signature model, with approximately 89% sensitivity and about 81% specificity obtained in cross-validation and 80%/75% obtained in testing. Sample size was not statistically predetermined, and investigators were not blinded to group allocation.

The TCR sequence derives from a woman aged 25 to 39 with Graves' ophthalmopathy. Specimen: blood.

The DNA sequence is given as TGTGCCAGCAGCCAAGCCTTCCAGGGAAGCACAGATGCGCAGTATTTT. The resulting protein is CASSQAFQGSTDAQYF. The chain is encoded by TRBV3-1 joined to TRBJ2-3; the D gene is perhaps TRBD1, on 5 matching bases. The CDR3 runs 16 residues from the cysteine to the phenylalanine. The read is trimmed to its CDR3 DNA, 48 bases read in frame from base 1. CDR1 and CDR2, per the germline V gene (reference sequence), are LGHDT and YNNKEL.